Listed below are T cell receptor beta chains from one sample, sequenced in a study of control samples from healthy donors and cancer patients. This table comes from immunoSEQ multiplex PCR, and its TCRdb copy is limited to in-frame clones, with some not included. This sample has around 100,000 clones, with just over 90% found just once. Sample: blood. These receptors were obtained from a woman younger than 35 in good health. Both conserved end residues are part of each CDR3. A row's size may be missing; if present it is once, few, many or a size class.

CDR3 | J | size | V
CASSEARGGGNQPQHF | TRBJ1-5 | once | TRBV2
CATSRSGTEETQYF | TRBJ2-5 | once | TRBV15
CASRPPSAGSYNEQFF | TRBJ2-1 | . | TRBV5-1
CASSSSRQGNYGYTF | TRBJ1-2 | . | TRBV27
CASRRQGVNSPLHF | TRBJ1-6 | . | TRBV6-5
CASSQVGVFTVNTEAFF | TRBJ1-1 | . | TRBV28
CASSYAPPGNTIYF | TRBJ1-3 | . | TRBV6-5
CASSFNDRREQYF | TRBJ2-7 | . | TRBV6-6
CASSPDGIASYGYTF | TRBJ1-2 | once | TRBV5-1
CASSPQGGYTF | TRBJ1-2 | . | TRBV18
CASSEDRVGNQPQHF | TRBJ1-5 | . | TRBV2
CASGIQGAAYNEQFF | TRBJ2-1 | . | TRBV6-4
CASSIDRKGAYEQYF | TRBJ2-7 | . | TRBV19
CASSFNPRNTEAFF | TRBJ1-1 | . | TRBV11-2
CACVTSTGSGGFTGELFF | TRBJ2-2 | . | TRBV19
CASSIDQRSPIQYF | TRBJ2-4 | . | TRBV19
CASSQILAGGYEQYF | TRBJ2-7 | . | TRBV4-1
CARQGGSHKLFF | TRBJ1-4 | . | TRBV27
CASSEMTTGGWTEAFF | TRBJ1-1 | once | TRBV6-1
CASGLVGSYEQYF | TRBJ2-7 | . | TRBV12-5
CASSSPETSSPEQYF | TRBJ2-7 | . | TRBV5-4
CASSLAGTVNTGELFF | TRBJ2-2 | . | TRBV7-8
CASSEYRGQTGNTIYF | TRBJ1-3 | . | TRBV28
CASSPIVAGAGELFF | TRBJ2-2 | . | TRBV4-2
CASSNLPGRLTDTQYF | TRBJ2-3 | . | TRBV11-2
CASSLGGTSGFF | TRBJ2-1 | . | TRBV7-2
CASSYFQSASYEQYF | TRBJ2-7 | . | TRBV6-2/TRBV6-3
CASSVQGGSYNEQFF | TRBJ2-1 | . | TRBV6-4
CASSKGSADQPQHF | TRBJ1-5 | once | TRBV19
CATSDFGGGGYNEQFF | TRBJ2-1 | . | TRBV24-1
CATSDGPYEQYF | TRBJ2-7 | . | TRBV24-1
CASSEAFDQPQHF | TRBJ1-5 | . | TRBV6-1
CASSPIAGGTYEQYF | TRBJ2-7 | . | TRBV4-1
CAISVETGNTDTQYF | TRBJ2-3 | . | TRBV10-3
CASSLEGGTLTYEQYF | TRBJ2-7 | once | TRBV5-1
CATSSFRWGTGELFF | TRBJ2-2 | . | TRBV24-1
CASSSRSVYEQYF | TRBJ2-7 | . | TRBV19
CASSSRGQPQHF | TRBJ1-5 | few | TRBV19
CASSLGGGDYSNQPQHF | TRBJ1-5 | . | TRBV11-2
CSVQLGATEAFF | TRBJ1-1 | . | TRBV29-1
CASSFGGPSGNTIYF | TRBJ1-3 | once | TRBV11-3
CASSQDSGTGAYEQYF | TRBJ2-7 | . | TRBV4-1
CATSDGVGTYGYTF | TRBJ1-2 | once | TRBV24-1
CAISEPQGARYEQYF | TRBJ2-7 | . | TRBV10-3
CASQSGVNQPQHF | TRBJ1-5 | . | TRBV6-5
CASSELGPTNEKLFF | TRBJ1-4 | . | TRBV25-1
CASSYWARNTEAFF | TRBJ1-1 | . | TRBV6-6
CASSPRAQTYEQYF | TRBJ2-7 | . | TRBV9
CAWSALLAQGEQFF | TRBJ2-1 | . | TRBV30
CASSFHADIPKGTQYF | TRBJ2-3 | . | TRBV27
CASSSPTGTDQETQYF | TRBJ2-5 | . | TRBV7-2
CATSEAGQGSEAFF | TRBJ1-1 | . | TRBV24-1
CASNPFGQLNTEAFF | TRBJ1-1 | once | TRBV7-8
CASSLGGSTDTQYF | TRBJ2-3 | . | TRBV27
CASSATGGRPNEKLFF | TRBJ1-4 | . | TRBV6-4